A selection of T cell receptor beta chains follows, all from one sample in a study of CD8+CD57+ T cells in acquired aplastic anemia. MiXCR, applied by TCRdb to the reads, yields one record per CDR3 protein. This sample has roughly 180,000 distinct CDR3 sequences; around 60% occur once, and the top ten carry roughly 46%. The sequenced sample was sorted CD4+, CD8+, or CD8+CD57+ T cells (not recorded which) from PBMCs. These receptors were obtained from a human donor with aplastic anemia. The CDR3 runs from the conserved cysteine through the conserved F or W. Size is omitted from some rows. Given values are once, few, many or a class for expanded clones.

V	length	size	CDR3
TRBV7-3	15	once	CASRDEGRRTDTQYF
TRBV9	15	-	CASSVGTAFNEKLFF
TRBV9	18	-	CASSVEVGAGVGWDTQYF
TRBV2	13	-	CASCRQDNSPLHF
TRBV7-9	15	-	CASSLGTPSSYEQYF
TRBV10-3	12	few	CAIRGTNYGYTF
TRBV5-1	12	-	CASSRGGDTQYF
TRBV11-3	12	-	CASSISSGAQHF
TRBV6-6	14	-	CASSRTQGNTEAFF
TRBV20-1	14	-	CSAQVVTGNTEAFF
TRBV10-3	15	-	CAIRQGGDSTDTQYF
TRBV24-1	15	-	CATSAPGTYSEKLFF
TRBV29-1	12	many	CSVPGGIYGYTF
TRBV14	12	-	CASSQVPQRPFF
TRBV29-1	17	many	CSTSSRGMKPGYNEQFF
TRBV7-3	15	-	CASSLDVVAGVEQFF
TRBV5-1	15	-	CASSLAGGGIETQYF
TRBV9	14	once	CASSSSTGFTEAFF
TRBV20-1	14	-	CSARALAGPIRTYF
TRBV4-1	13	many	CASSQDGGDGYTF
TRBV29-1	14	-	CSAPGLAIYNEQFF
TRBV7-9	15	-	CASSSQTGGNSPLHF
TRBV10-3	17	many	CAISESYRDRGSQPQHF
TRBV20-1	14	-	CSARDLQENTEAFF
TRBV20-1	12	-	CSANQGRETQYF
TRBV25-1	16	-	CASSERGDRGYEKLFF
TRBV29-1	11	many	CSGGRNTEAFF
TRBV24-1	14	-	CATSEGASGYEQYF
TRBV6-2/TRBV6-3	14	-	CASSWPASNTEAFF
TRBV6-6	17	-	CASSNPGTKGIISPLHF
TRBV20-1	14	-	CSAHSSGTLGGYTF
TRBV12-3/TRBV12-4	15	-	CASSLVSRGGYGYTF
TRBV2	16	-	CASPARRGRGPYEQYF
TRBV10-2	15	-	CASSESLADSYEQYF
TRBV20-1	16	few	CSARVRGRGSNQPQHF
TRBV10-3	13	many	CAISESGPYEQYF
TRBV7-9	16	-	CASSLGAAGGTETQYF
TRBV15	16	-	CATSKAEGRTRYGYTF
TRBV7-3	13	-	CASSHNSGGEQYF
TRBV2	15	-	CASGTRENTNSPLHF